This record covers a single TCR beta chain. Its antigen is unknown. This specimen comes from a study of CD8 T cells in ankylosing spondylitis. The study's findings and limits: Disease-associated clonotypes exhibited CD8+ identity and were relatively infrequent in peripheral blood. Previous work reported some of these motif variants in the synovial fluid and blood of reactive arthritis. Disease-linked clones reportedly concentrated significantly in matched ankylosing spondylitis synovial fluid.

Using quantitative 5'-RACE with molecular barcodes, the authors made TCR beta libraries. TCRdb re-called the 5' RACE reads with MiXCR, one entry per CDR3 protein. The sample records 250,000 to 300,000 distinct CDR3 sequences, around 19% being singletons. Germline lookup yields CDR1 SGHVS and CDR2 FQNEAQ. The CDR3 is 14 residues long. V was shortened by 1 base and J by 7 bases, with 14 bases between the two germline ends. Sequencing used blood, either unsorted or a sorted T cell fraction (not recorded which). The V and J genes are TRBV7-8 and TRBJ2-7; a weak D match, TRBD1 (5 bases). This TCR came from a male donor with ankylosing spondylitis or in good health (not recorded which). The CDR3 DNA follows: TGTGCCAGCAGCTTAGAAGGGGCGTCACGAGAGCAGTACGTC. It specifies CASSLEGASREQYV.